The clone carrying this TCR beta chain showed up just once. The entry originates in a study of OX40 agonist ivuxolimab in advanced cancers. Produced via immunoSEQ multiplex PCR; TCRdb's table is partial and in-frame only. The table has under 25,000 clones, approximately 78% seen once; the top ten hold 16%. Losses at the gene ends were 3 bases for V and 1 base for J; bases not matched to a gene: 3. The CDR3 runs to 15 residues. Looked up from germline, CDR1 is SGHTA and CDR2 is FQGNSA. The V and J genes are TRBV7-2 and TRBJ2-3; the match to TRBD2 covers 8 bases. The sample here was CD4+ or CD8+ T cells sorted from blood, taken in a trial of the OX40 agonist ivuxolimab. This TCR came from an adult with an advanced solid tumor such as melanoma, head and neck, liver or kidney cancer. The CDR3 DNA sequence: TGTGCCAGCAGCTTCCAGACTAGCGGCACAGATACGCAGTATTTT. This sequence encodes CASSFQTSGTDTQYF.